This paragraph reports one T cell receptor beta chain. V gave up 1 base and J gave up 7 bases; unmatched junction bases: 3. The CDR3 consists of 15 residues. Germline values: CDR1 SGHTA, CDR2 FQGTGA. This entry is derived from a study of patients and donors after allogeneic stem cell transplantation. TCRdb re-derived calls from the RT-PCR reads in MiXCR, one entry per CDR3 protein. The table lists a few hundred thousand distinct CDR3 sequences, 35% to 45% of them singletons. The receptor was derived from a human donor who was either an allogeneic HSCT recipient or a stem cell or donor lymphocyte infusion donor (not recorded which). It is not recorded whose cells these are; they may come from a transplant donor. Sequencing used blood, either unsorted or a sorted T cell fraction (not recorded which). The V gene is TRBV7-3, the J gene TRBJ2-1, with 11 bases lining up with TRBD1. The chain's CDR3 is CASSLRTGGANEQFF. The CDR3 DNA sequence: TGTGCCAGCAGCTTAAGGACAGGGGGCGCGAATGAGCAGTTCTTC.